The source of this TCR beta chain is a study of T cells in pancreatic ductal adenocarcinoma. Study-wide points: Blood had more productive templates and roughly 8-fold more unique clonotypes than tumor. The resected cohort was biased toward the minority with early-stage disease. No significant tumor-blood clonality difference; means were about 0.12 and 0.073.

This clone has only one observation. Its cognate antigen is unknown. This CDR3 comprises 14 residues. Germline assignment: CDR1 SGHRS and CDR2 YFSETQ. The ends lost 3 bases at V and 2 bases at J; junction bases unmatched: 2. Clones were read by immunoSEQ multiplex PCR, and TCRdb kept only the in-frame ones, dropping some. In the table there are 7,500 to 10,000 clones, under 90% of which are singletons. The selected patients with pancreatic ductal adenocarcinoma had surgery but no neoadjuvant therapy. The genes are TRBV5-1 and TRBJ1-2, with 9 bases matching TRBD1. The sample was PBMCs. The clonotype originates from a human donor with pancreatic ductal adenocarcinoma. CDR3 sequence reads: CASSSTGGNYGYTF. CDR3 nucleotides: TGCGCCAGCAGCTCAACAGGGGGCAACTATGGCTACACCTTC.